This T cell receptor (beta chain) came from a study of blood T cell repertoires in COVID-19 (dated by TCRdb to about 2020). Notes on the research overall: Collaborator samples came from the United States, Italy and Spain and covered acute and convalescent phases of COVID-19. The sample metadata nearly always contained a de-identified subject ID, COVID-19 status, age in years and sex. Where HLA class I and class II types were available, the types were taken from metadata supplied by the sample provider, not from assay-based typing. The material from the prospective study consisted of cDNA or gDNA derived from T cells, B-cell-depleted T cells, or PBMCs. Samples were obtained from the ongoing ImmuneRACE study (first 160 participants) and from 950 to 1,500 subjects provided by 6 global collaborators. The dataset comprised deeply sampled blood TCRbeta repertoires from subjects exposed to, actively infected with, or recovered from COVID-19. The repertoires were released in a freely available public database intended as a resource for research on the immune response to SARS-CoV-2.

Collaborating institutions collected whole blood in K2EDTA tubes following their own protocols. For TCRbeta analysis, collaborators shipped samples as frozen whole blood, isolated PBMCs, or DNA extracted from either of those sample types. General conclusions and limits of the study: The quantity of clinical and demographic metadata differed by source and by participant and was supplied without curation.

Taken from cysteine to phenylalanine, the CDR3 has 12 residues. The read is trimmed to its CDR3 DNA, 36 bases read in frame from base 1. V drops 1 base and J drops 8 bases, leaving 8 bases in between. Taken from the germline V gene (reference sequence), the CDR1 and CDR2 loops are GTSNPN and SVGIG. TCRbeta CDR3 regions were amplified from genomic DNA by means of the immunoSEQ Assay, a bias-controlled multiplex PCR. In the paper's pipeline: The number of nucleated cells in each sample was estimated from the amplification of reference gene primers within the assay. To quantify the absolute abundance of each unique TCRbeta CDR3 rearrangement, sequence reads were collapsed and filtered. For each sample, productive Simpson clonality was calculated by taking the square root of Simpson's diversity index across productive rearrangements. Sourced from immuneACCESS, this table was stored by TCRdb with only in-frame sequences that have V and J called. A share of the clones is absent; for the studies checked, an unresolved V gene accounts for under half, and the remainder has no known explanation. Clone size and V and J calls were adopted from that table, with D and trimming inferred from the DNA. The sample yields about 54,000 clones; roughly 80% were counted once. The top ten hold around 5.9% of the sample.

On this clone: No cognate antigen has been identified for it. Base qualities are not at hand, and no much larger clone is one base apart.

This TCR derives from a human donor in a cohort sampled during active or convalescent COVID-19. Specimen: peripheral blood. The chain joins TRBV30 to TRBJ1-4, with the identity of the D gene unclear. The CDR3 loop reads CAWSASFEKLFF. The DNA sequence is TGTGCCTGGAGTGCCTCCTTCGAAAAACTGTTTTTT.